The text below deals with one TCR beta chain. With random hexamers, about 0.5 to 1 ug RNA was reverse transcribed. It was immunoSEQ multiplex PCR that amplified TCR beta CDR3 across 54 Vbeta and 13 Jbeta. TCRdb independently ran MiXCR on the immunoSEQ multiplex PCR reads; one entry per CDR3 protein. Here the sample spans 84,000 or so distinct CDR3 sequences, roughly 95% being singletons. From blood CD8+ and CD4+ T cells, the TCR beta chain was sequenced. Both CD4+ and CD8+ T cells were negatively isolated, and TEMRA cells underwent FACS enrichment. The source of the sample is a study of CD8 T cells in Susac syndrome. Study summary: Within the group of sequenced Susac syndrome patients, roughly 6 had active disease and fewer than 10 were in remission.

With 0 bases clipped from V and 8 bases from J, the junction kept 8 bases outside the gene matches. The CDR3 loop spans 14 amino acids. CDR1 DFQATT and CDR2 SNEGSKA come from the germline V gene (reference sequence). Sequencing was carried out using CD8+ T cells from PBMCs. The source of this sequence is a human donor with Susac syndrome. The chain links TRBV20-1 to TRBJ1-2; TRBD1 matches 8 bases. The CDR3 region is CSARDEGQAYGYTF. Written as DNA, the CDR3 is TGCAGTGCTAGAGATGAGGGACAGGCTTACGGCTACACCTTC.